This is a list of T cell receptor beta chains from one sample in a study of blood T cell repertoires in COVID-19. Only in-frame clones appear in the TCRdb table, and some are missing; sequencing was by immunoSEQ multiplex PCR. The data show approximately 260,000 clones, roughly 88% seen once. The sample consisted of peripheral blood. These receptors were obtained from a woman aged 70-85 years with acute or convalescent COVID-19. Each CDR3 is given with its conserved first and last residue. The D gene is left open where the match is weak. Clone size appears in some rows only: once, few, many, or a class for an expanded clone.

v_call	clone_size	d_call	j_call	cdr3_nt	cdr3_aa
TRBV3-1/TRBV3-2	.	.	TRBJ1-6	TGTGCCAGCAGCCATAAGGGGGGGCGCGGTCTCCATTCACCCCTCCACTTT	CASSHKGGRGLHSPLHF
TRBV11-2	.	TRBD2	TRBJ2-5	TGTGCCAGCAGCTCGGGACTAGCGGTAGAGACCCAGTACTTC	CASSSGLAVETQYF
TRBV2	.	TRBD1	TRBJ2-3	TGTGCCAGCAGTGAAGGAGGGACAGGGGGGCAACATACGCAGTATTTT	CASSEGGTGGQHTQYF
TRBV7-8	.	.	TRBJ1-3	TGTGCCAGCAGCTTAGTTCCGATCTCCCGAAGGGGAGGAGGAAACACCATATATTTT	CASSLVPISRRGGGNTIYF
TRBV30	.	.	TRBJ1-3	TGTGCCTGGAGTCCAGGGTCAGGAAACACCATATATTTT	CAWSPGSGNTIYF
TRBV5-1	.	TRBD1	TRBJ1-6	TGCGCCAGCAGGGGACAGGGAATCGTCGGAGCCCTCCACTTT	CASRGQGIVGALHF
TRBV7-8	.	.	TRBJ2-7	TGTGCCAGCAGCTTAGTTAGGGGGAAGAACGAGCAGTACTTC	CASSLVRGKNEQYF
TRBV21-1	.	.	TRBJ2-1	TGTGCCAGCAGCAAAGTTAATGTCCCGAGCTCCTACAATGAGCAGTTCTTC	CASSKVNVPSSYNEQFF
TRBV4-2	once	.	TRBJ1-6	TGTGCCAGCAGCCAAGTGGGGGGGTCCCCGCCCCTCCACTTT	CASSQVGGSPPLHF
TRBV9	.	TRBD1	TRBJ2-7	TGTGCCAGCAGCGCCCGACAGGGAACCTACGAGCAGTACTTC	CASSARQGTYEQYF
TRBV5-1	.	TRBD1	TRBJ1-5	TGCGCCAGCAGCTTGGGGGACAGATCTCAGCCCCAGCATTTT	CASSLGDRSQPQHF
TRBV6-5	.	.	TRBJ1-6	TGTGCCAGCAGTTACGAAACTTATAATTCACCCCTCCACTTT	CASSYETYNSPLHF
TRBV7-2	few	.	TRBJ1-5	TGTGCCAGCAGCTCCAGGGTCAGTCAGCCCCAGCATTTT	CASSSRVSQPQHF
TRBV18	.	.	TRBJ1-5	TGTGCCAGCTCACTTGGGCACAATCAGCCCCAGCATTTT	CASSLGHNQPQHF
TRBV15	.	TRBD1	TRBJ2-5	TGTGCCACCAGCCCGGACAGGCAAGAGACCCAGTACTTC	CATSPDRQETQYF
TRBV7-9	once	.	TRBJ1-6	TGTGCCAGCAGCTTATATGAGGGTATTTCACCCCTCCACTTT	CASSLYEGISPLHF
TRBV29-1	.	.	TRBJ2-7	TGCAGCGTTGCGGGGTCACTCGCAAAGAACGAGCAGTACTTC	CSVAGSLAKNEQYF
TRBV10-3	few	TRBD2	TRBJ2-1	TGTGCCATCAGTGAACCGGGGGGGACCGCGAATGAGCAGTTCTTC	CAISEPGGTANEQFF
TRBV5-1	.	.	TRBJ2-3	TGCGCCAGCAGCTTTACCCAGAGCACAGATACGCAGTATTTT	CASSFTQSTDTQYF
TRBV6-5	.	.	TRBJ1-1	TGTGCCAGCAGCTTCGGACTGGCCCATGAAGCTTTCTTT	CASSFGLAHEAFF
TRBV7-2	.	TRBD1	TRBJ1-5	TGTGCCAGCAGCCCAGGGCAGGGGGCAATCGGTCAGCCCCAGCATTTT	CASSPGQGAIGQPQHF
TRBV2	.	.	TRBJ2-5	TGTGCCAGCACTAGAGGGGGGCTAGCGGACGTACAAGAGACCCAGTACTTC	CASTRGGLADVQETQYF